These T cell receptor beta chains were read from a single sample in a study of blood T cell repertoires in COVID-19. The assay was immunoSEQ multiplex PCR, and TCRdb's table has in-frame clones only and misses some. Among 230,000 or so clones, more than 85% were seen once, and the ten largest hold 1.9%. Material for sequencing was peripheral blood. These receptors were obtained from a man aged 35 to 55 with active or convalescent COVID-19. The CDR3 runs from the conserved cysteine through the conserved F or W. Each record gives: J gene, D gene, clone size, V gene, CDR3 protein, CDR3 DNA. A D gene is named only where the DNA matches it firmly. Some rows have no size entry. The others give once, few or many, or a class for an expanded clone.

j_gene: TRBJ2-3; d_gene: TRBD2; abundance: NA; v_gene: TRBV5-4; CDR3aa: CASSSQIAGGTDTQYF; CDR3nt: TGTGCCAGCAGCTCCCAGATAGCGGGGGGCACAGATACGCAGTATTTT
j_gene: TRBJ1-3; d_gene: NA; abundance: NA; v_gene: TRBV19; CDR3aa: CASSILEDSSSGNTIYF; CDR3nt: TGTGCCAGTAGTATTTTAGAGGACAGCAGCTCTGGAAACACCATATATTTT
j_gene: TRBJ2-7; d_gene: NA; abundance: few; v_gene: TRBV7-9; CDR3aa: CASSLTDLLTGEQYF; CDR3nt: TGTGCCAGCAGCCTTACCGACCTCCTCACGGGGGAGCAGTACTTC
j_gene: TRBJ2-2; d_gene: TRBD2; abundance: few; v_gene: TRBV28; CDR3aa: CATYAAGRAGELFF; CDR3nt: TGTGCCACCTACGCGGCAGGGAGGGCCGGGGAGCTGTTTTTT
j_gene: TRBJ1-5; d_gene: NA; abundance: NA; v_gene: TRBV28; CDR3aa: CASRPPGHPLKDQPQHF; CDR3nt: TGTGCCAGCAGACCGCCAGGACACCCTCTAAAGGATCAGCCCCAGCATTTT
j_gene: TRBJ1-4; d_gene: TRBD1; abundance: NA; v_gene: TRBV18; CDR3aa: CASSTGTGSEKLFF; CDR3nt: TGTGCCAGCTCAACCGGGACAGGGAGTGAAAAACTGTTTTTT
j_gene: TRBJ2-3; d_gene: TRBD1; abundance: NA; v_gene: TRBV2; CDR3aa: CASIARGTGKQYF; CDR3nt: TGTGCCAGCATCGCCCGAGGGACAGGGAAGCAGTATTTT
j_gene: TRBJ1-5; d_gene: TRBD1; abundance: once; v_gene: TRBV19; CDR3aa: CASSLRTGYSNQPQHF; CDR3nt: TGTGCCAGTAGTCTTAGGACAGGGTATAGCAATCAGCCCCAGCATTTT
j_gene: TRBJ1-5; d_gene: NA; abundance: NA; v_gene: TRBV19; CDR3aa: CASSMQGLGQPQHF; CDR3nt: TGTGCCAGTAGTATGCAGGGGTTGGGTCAGCCCCAGCATTTT
j_gene: TRBJ1-1; d_gene: TRBD1; abundance: NA; v_gene: TRBV2; CDR3aa: CASIGTGGDTEAFF; CDR3nt: TGTGCCAGCATAGGAACAGGGGGGGACACTGAAGCTTTCTTT
j_gene: TRBJ1-1; d_gene: NA; abundance: NA; v_gene: TRBV11-2; CDR3aa: CASSLGGGIYTEAFF; CDR3nt: TGTGCCAGCAGCTTAGGGGGCGGAATATACACTGAAGCTTTCTTT
j_gene: TRBJ2-7; d_gene: TRBD2; abundance: NA; v_gene: TRBV18; CDR3aa: CASSPSGGLSYEQYF; CDR3nt: TGTGCCAGCTCACCTAGCGGGGGCCTCTCCTACGAGCAGTACTTC
j_gene: TRBJ1-2; d_gene: TRBD1; abundance: NA; v_gene: TRBV7-6; CDR3aa: CASSRTGPHPDYGYTF; CDR3nt: TGTGCCAGCAGCCGGACAGGCCCGCATCCCGACTATGGCTACACCTTC
j_gene: TRBJ1-2; d_gene: TRBD1; abundance: NA; v_gene: TRBV27; CDR3aa: CASSLSGQFYGYTF; CDR3nt: TGTGCCAGCAGTTTATCGGGACAGTTCTATGGCTACACCTTC
j_gene: TRBJ2-5; d_gene: NA; abundance: NA; v_gene: TRBV11-2; CDR3aa: CASSLDWEYRETQYF; CDR3nt: TGTGCCAGCAGCTTAGATTGGGAGTATCGAGAGACCCAGTACTTC
j_gene: TRBJ2-1; d_gene: TRBD2; abundance: NA; v_gene: TRBV9; CDR3aa: CASSRLADYNEQFF; CDR3nt: TGTGCCAGCAGCAGACTAGCGGATTACAATGAGCAGTTCTTC
j_gene: TRBJ1-6; d_gene: TRBD1; abundance: NA; v_gene: TRBV10-2; CDR3aa: CASSVRDRGNSPLHF; CDR3nt: TGCGCCAGCAGCGTTAGGGACAGGGGCAATTCACCCCTCCACTTT
j_gene: TRBJ2-5; d_gene: TRBD2; abundance: NA; v_gene: TRBV9; CDR3aa: CASSVRLAGINQETQYF; CDR3nt: TGTGCCAGCAGCGTGAGACTAGCGGGGATAAACCAAGAGACCCAGTACTTC
j_gene: TRBJ2-7; d_gene: NA; abundance: NA; v_gene: TRBV20-1; CDR3aa: CSATDRLGWQYF; CDR3nt: TGCAGTGCTACTGACAGGTTGGGCTGGCAGTACTTC
j_gene: TRBJ2-7; d_gene: NA; abundance: NA; v_gene: TRBV6-1; CDR3aa: CASSAGPGLTSYEQYF; CDR3nt: TGTGCCAGCAGTGCCGGCCCTGGACTGACCTCCTACGAGCAGTACTTC
j_gene: TRBJ2-5; d_gene: NA; abundance: NA; v_gene: TRBV5-1; CDR3aa: CASSEQGGQETQYF; CDR3nt: TGCGCCAGCTCGGAACAGGGCGGGCAAGAGACCCAGTACTTC
j_gene: TRBJ2-3; d_gene: TRBD1; abundance: NA; v_gene: TRBV7-3; CDR3aa: CASSLTGVTDTQYF; CDR3nt: TGTGCCAGCAGCTTGACAGGGGTAACAGATACGCAGTATTTT
j_gene: TRBJ1-2; d_gene: NA; abundance: NA; v_gene: TRBV12-3/TRBV12-4; CDR3aa: CASSRGGINGYTF; CDR3nt: TGTGCCAGCAGTAGGGGGGGCATTAATGGCTACACCTTC
j_gene: TRBJ2-6; d_gene: NA; abundance: NA; v_gene: TRBV4-1; CDR3aa: CASSPQEGASGANVLTF; CDR3nt: TGCGCCAGCAGCCCTCAGGAGGGGGCGAGCGGGGCCAACGTCCTGACTTTC
j_gene: TRBJ1-5; d_gene: NA; abundance: NA; v_gene: TRBV5-4; CDR3aa: CASSPPPDRGNQPQHF; CDR3nt: TGTGCCAGCAGCCCCCCGCCGGACAGAGGCAATCAGCCCCAGCATTTT
j_gene: TRBJ1-1; d_gene: NA; abundance: NA; v_gene: TRBV5-1; CDR3aa: CASSLGWGGWTEAFF; CDR3nt: TGCGCCAGCAGCTTGGGTTGGGGAGGGTGGACTGAAGCTTTCTTT
j_gene: TRBJ1-5; d_gene: NA; abundance: NA; v_gene: TRBV19; CDR3aa: CASMAGYNQPQHF; CDR3nt: TGTGCCAGTATGGCAGGGTACAATCAGCCCCAGCATTTT
j_gene: TRBJ1-6; d_gene: NA; abundance: NA; v_gene: TRBV18; CDR3aa: CASSPTGLYNSPLHF; CDR3nt: TGTGCCAGCTCACCAACGGGGTTATATAATTCACCCCTCCACTTT
j_gene: TRBJ1-5; d_gene: NA; abundance: NA; v_gene: TRBV12-3/TRBV12-4; CDR3aa: CASSLTANQPQHF; CDR3nt: TGTGCCAGCAGTTTAACAGCCAATCAGCCCCAGCATTTT